What follows is one T cell receptor (beta chain) and its context. This CDR3 comprises 13 residues. Germline lookup yields CDR1 SGHRS and CDR2 YFSETQ. The V end was cut by 4 bases, the J end by 6 bases, with 13 bases between. Per the original methods: The authors estimated nucleated cell counts from reference gene primer amplification. Method: immunoSEQ multiplex PCR; TCRdb's copy keeps in-frame clones and lacks some. V and J calls and clone size are copied from that table; D and trimming were computed from the DNA. The data hold around 400,000 clones, with around 87% observed a single time. The data are from a study of blood T cell repertoires in COVID-19.

The chain joins TRBV5-1 to TRBJ1-2; the D gene is possibly TRBD1 (6 bases). The sequenced sample consisted of peripheral blood. The clonotype was recovered from a woman aged 55-75 years with COVID-19, enrolled during active disease. CDR3 sequence: CASSTITGNGYTF. Here the CDR3 DNA reads TGCGCCAGCAGCACGATCACAGGGAATGGCTACACCTTC.